The clone carrying this T cell receptor (beta chain) was seen once. These data come from a study of blood T cell repertoires in COVID-19. This table comes from immunoSEQ multiplex PCR, and its TCRdb copy is limited to in-frame clones, with some not included. The repertoire consists of 75,000 to 95,000 clones, with roughly 88% occurring once and the leading ten covering roughly 6.2%. This sequence was found in a man aged 50 to 60 with active COVID-19. Sequencing was performed on peripheral blood.

The CDR3 spells CASSYSDRGLNTEAFF. The CDR3 nucleotides are TGTGCCAGCAGTTACTCGGACAGGGGGCTGAACACTGAAGCTTTCTTT. V usage is TRBV6-2 or TRBV6-3 and J usage is TRBJ1-1; the match to TRBD1 covers 11 bases. The CDR3 spans 16 residues. Germline V gene data show CDR1 as MNHEY and CDR2 as SVGEGT. J gave up 0 bases and V 0 bases, and 0 bases lay outside the gene matches.